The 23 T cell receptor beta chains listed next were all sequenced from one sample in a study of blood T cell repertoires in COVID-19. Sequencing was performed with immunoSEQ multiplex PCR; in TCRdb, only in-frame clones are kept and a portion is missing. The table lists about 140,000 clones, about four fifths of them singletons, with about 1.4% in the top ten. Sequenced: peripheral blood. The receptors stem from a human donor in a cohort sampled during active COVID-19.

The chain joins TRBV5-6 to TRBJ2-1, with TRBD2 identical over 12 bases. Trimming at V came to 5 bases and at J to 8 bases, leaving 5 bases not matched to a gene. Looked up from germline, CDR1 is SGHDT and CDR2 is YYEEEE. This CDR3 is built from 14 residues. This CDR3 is CASRGLAGSDEQFF. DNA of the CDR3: TGTGCCAGCAGAGGACTAGCGGGAAGCGATGAGCAGTTCTTC.

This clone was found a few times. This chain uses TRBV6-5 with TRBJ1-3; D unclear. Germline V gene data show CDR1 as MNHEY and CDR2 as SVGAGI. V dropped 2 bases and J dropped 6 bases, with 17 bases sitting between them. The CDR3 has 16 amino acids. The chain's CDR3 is CASSYTASATLNTIYF. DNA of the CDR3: TGTGCCAGCAGTTACACCGCGTCCGCGACACTAAACACCATATATTTT.

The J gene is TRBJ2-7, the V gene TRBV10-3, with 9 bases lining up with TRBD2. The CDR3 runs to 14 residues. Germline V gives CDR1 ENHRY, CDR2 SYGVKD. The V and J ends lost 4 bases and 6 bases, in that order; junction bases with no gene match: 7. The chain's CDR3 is CAISASGTTREQYF. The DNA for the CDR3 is TGTGCCATCAGTGCTAGCGGGACGACACGCGAGCAGTACTTC.

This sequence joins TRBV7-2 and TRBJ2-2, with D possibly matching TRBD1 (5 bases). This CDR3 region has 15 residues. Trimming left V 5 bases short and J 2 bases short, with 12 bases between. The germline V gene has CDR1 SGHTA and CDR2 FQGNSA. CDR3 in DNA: TGTGCCAGCAGCCCCGGGCAGGGCAACACCGGGGAGCTGTTTTTT. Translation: CASSPGQGNTGELFF.

The CDR3, as DNA: TGTGCCAGTAGTGCAGGGGGAGATGGAAACACTGAAGCTTTCTTT. It yields the protein CASSAGGDGNTEAFF. The J gene is TRBJ1-1, the V gene TRBV19; 7 bases are shared with TRBD1. J lost 2 bases, V lost 5 bases, and 8 bases had no gene match. The germline V gene has CDR1 LNHDA and CDR2 SQIVND (reference sequence). This CDR3 has 15 residues.

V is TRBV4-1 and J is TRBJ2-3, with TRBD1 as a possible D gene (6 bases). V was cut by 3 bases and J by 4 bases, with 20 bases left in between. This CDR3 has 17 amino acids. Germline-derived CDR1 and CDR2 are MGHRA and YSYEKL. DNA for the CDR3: TGCGCCAGCAGCCAGACAGGAACCAACTTTGTGGCAGATACGCAGTATTTT. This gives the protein CASSQTGTNFVADTQYF.

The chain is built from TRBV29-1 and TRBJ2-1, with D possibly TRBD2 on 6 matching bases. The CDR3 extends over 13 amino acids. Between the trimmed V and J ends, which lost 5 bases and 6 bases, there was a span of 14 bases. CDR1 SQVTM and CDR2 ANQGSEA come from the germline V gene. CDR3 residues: CSVLGPGGNEQFF. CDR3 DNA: TGCAGCGTTTTGGGCCCCGGGGGCAATGAGCAGTTCTTC.

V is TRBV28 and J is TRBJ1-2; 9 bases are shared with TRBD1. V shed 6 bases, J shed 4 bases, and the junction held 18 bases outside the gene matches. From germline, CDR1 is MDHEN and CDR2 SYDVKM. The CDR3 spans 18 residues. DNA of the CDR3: TGTGCCAGCAGACCACAGGGGGCTAGCGACATACCGCCCTATGGCTACACCTTC. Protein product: CASRPQGASDIPPYGYTF.

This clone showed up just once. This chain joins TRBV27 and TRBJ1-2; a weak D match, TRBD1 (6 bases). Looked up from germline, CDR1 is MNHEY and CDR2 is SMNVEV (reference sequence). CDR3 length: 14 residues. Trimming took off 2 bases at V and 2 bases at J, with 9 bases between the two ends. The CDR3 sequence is CASSLKGQNYGYTF. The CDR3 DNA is TGTGCCAGCAGTTTAAAAGGACAGAACTATGGCTACACCTTC.

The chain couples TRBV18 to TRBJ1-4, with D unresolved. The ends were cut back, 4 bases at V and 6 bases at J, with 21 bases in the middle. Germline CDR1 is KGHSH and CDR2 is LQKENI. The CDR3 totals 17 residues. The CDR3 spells CASSRAKSVGPDEKLFF. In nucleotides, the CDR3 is TGTGCCAGCTCACGGGCGAAGTCCGTCGGTCCGGATGAAAAACTGTTTTTT.

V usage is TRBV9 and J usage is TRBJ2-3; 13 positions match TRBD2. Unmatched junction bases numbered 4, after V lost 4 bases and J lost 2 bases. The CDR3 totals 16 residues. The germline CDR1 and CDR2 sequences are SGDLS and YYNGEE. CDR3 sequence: CASSPGLAGATDTQYF. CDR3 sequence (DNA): TGTGCCAGCAGCCCCGGACTAGCGGGAGCCACAGATACGCAGTATTTT.

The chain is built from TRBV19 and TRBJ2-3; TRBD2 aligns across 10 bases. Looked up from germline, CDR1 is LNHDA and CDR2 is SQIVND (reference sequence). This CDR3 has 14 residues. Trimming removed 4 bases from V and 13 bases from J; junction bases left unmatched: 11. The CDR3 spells CASSSLAGATQKYF. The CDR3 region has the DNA TGTGCCAGTAGTAGTCTAGCGGGAGCGACCCAGAAGTATTTT.

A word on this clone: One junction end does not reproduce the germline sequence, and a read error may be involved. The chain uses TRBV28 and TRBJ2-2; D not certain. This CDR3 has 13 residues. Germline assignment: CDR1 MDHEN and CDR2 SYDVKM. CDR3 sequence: CASSLLATRELFF. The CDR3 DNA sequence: TGTGCCAGCAGTTTATTAGCCACCCGGGAGCTGTTTTTT.

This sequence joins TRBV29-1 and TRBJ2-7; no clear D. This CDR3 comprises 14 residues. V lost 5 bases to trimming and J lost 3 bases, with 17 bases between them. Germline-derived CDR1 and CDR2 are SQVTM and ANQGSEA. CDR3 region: CSVSPGSPDYEQYF. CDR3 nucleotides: TGCAGCGTTAGTCCAGGATCACCTGACTACGAGCAGTACTTC.

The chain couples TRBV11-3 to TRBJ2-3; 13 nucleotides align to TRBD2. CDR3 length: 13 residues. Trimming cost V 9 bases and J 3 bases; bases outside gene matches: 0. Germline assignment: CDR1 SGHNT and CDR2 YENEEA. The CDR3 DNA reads TGTGCCAGGGGACTAGCGGGGACAGATACGCAGTATTTT. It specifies CARGLAGTDTQYF.

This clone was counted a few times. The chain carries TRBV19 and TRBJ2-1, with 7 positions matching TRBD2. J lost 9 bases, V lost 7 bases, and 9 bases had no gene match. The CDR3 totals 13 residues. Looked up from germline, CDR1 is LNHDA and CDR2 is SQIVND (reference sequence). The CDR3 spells CASKVASGSEQFF. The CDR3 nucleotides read TGTGCCAGTAAGGTGGCTAGCGGAAGTGAGCAGTTCTTC.

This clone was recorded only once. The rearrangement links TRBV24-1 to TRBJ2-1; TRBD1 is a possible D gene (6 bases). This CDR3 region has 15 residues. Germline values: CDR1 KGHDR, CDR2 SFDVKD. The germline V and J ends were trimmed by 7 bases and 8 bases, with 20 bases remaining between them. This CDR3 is CATSHTGKISDEQFF. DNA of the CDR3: TGTGCCACCAGCCATACAGGGAAAATTTCGGATGAGCAGTTCTTC.

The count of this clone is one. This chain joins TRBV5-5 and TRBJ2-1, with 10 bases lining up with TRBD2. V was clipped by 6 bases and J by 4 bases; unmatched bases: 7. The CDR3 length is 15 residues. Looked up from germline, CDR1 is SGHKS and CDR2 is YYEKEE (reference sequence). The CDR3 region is CASNQRLAGYNEQFF. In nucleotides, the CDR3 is TGTGCCAGCAACCAGAGACTAGCGGGTTACAATGAGCAGTTCTTC.

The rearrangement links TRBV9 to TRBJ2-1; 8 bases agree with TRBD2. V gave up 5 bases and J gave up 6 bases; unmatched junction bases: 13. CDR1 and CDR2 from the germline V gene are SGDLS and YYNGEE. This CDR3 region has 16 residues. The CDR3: CASSPTSSGMVNEQFF. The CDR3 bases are TGTGCCAGCAGTCCTACGAGTAGCGGGATGGTCAATGAGCAGTTCTTC.

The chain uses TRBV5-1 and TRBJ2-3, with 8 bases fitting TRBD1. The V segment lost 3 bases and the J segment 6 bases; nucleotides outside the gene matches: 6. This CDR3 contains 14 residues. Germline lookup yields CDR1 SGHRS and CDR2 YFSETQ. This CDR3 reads CASSSRTGHDTQYF. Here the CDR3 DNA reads TGCGCCAGCAGCTCCAGGACAGGGCACGATACGCAGTATTTT.

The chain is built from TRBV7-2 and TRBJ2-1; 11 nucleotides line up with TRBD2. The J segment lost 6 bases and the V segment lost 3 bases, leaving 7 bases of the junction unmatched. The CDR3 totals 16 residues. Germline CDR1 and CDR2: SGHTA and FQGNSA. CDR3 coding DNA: TGTGCCAGCAGCTTGTCCCCCACTAGCGGGAGCAATGAGCAGTTCTTC. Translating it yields CASSLSPTSGSNEQFF.

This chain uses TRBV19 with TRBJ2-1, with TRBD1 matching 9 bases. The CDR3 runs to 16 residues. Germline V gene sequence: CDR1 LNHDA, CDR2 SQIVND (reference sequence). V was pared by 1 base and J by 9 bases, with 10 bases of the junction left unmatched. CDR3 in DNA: TGTGCCAGTAGTATAGTTAGGGGACAGGGTAATGGTGAGCAGTTCTTC. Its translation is CASSIVRGQGNGEQFF. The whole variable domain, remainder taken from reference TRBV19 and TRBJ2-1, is DGGITQSPKYLFRKEGQNVTLSCEQNLNHDAMYWYRQDPGQGLRLIYYSQIVNDFQKGDIAEGYSVSREKKESFPLTVTSAQKNPTAFYLCASSIVRGQGNGEQFFGPGTRLTVL.

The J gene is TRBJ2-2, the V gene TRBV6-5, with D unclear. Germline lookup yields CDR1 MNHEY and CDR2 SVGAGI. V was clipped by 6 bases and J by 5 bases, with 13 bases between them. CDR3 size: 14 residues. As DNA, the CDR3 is TGTGCCAGCAGGCAGGCCCGCCGGACCGGGGAGCTGTTTTTT. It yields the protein CASRQARRTGELFF.